Presented here are 25 T cell receptor beta chains from one specimen sequenced in a study of blood T cell repertoires in COVID-19. This table comes from immunoSEQ multiplex PCR, and its TCRdb copy is limited to in-frame clones, with some not included. Counted here are approximately 670,000 clones, about 90% occurring once; the ten biggest clones make up approximately 0.25%. Sequencing was performed on peripheral blood. The receptor source for this set is a young woman with acute or convalescent COVID-19.

Only one count was recorded for this clone. This chain joins TRBV29-1 and TRBJ2-7, with a tentative D call TRBD2 (6 bases). CDR3 length equals 13 residues. Trimming cost V 1 base and J 3 bases, with 10 bases left between them. Germline CDR1 reads SQVTM; CDR2 reads ANQGSEA. CDR3 amino acids: CSVEGRDLYEQYF. CDR3 coding DNA: TGCAGCGTTGAAGGGCGGGACCTCTACGAGCAGTACTTC.

In its sample, this clone was seen once. The genes are TRBV6-5 and TRBJ2-3; 7 bases are a match to TRBD2. Per the germline V gene, CDR1 is MNHEY and CDR2 is SVGAGI. The CDR3 covers 11 residues. With V trimmed by 8 bases and J by 7 bases, 3 bases remained unmatched. The CDR3 DNA sequence: TGTGCCAGCGGGGAGGGAAATACGCAGTATTTT. Translation: CASGEGNTQYF.

V and J are TRBV7-9 and TRBJ1-6; 7 positions agree with TRBD1. This CDR3 has 14 amino acids. The V gene end was trimmed by 5 bases and the J gene end by 9 bases; junction bases not matched to a gene: 7. The germline V gene encodes CDR1 SEHNR and CDR2 FQNEAQ (reference sequence). Here the CDR3 reads CASSLRQGISPLHF. CDR3 in DNA: TGTGCCAGCAGCCTTCGACAGGGAATTTCACCCCTCCACTTT.

This chain joins TRBV19 and TRBJ1-1, with 8 bases aligning to TRBD1. Per the germline V gene, CDR1 is LNHDA and CDR2 is SQIVND (reference sequence). After removal of 5 bases from V and 2 bases from J, the junction contained 19 bases not matched to a gene. CDR3 size: 19 residues. The CDR3 loop is CASSDRQGSGPGLNTEAFF. In nucleotides, the CDR3 is TGTGCCAGTAGTGATAGACAGGGGAGCGGGCCCGGCCTAAACACTGAAGCTTTCTTT.

The chain is built from TRBV24-1 and TRBJ1-1, with 8 bases lining up with TRBD1. CDR3 size: 14 residues. Germline V gene sequence: CDR1 KGHDR, CDR2 SFDVKD. Trimming at V came to 7 bases and at J to 1 base, leaving 4 bases not matched to a gene. The CDR3 reads CATSSGGENTEAFF. DNA for the CDR3: TGTGCCACCAGCTCAGGGGGCGAGAACACTGAAGCTTTCTTT.

CDR3 amino acids: CASSPDRGSMAFF. Here the CDR3 DNA reads TGTGCCAGCTCACCGGACAGGGGCTCTATGGCTTTCTTT. V usage is TRBV18 and J usage is TRBJ1-1, with 9 bases lining up with TRBD1. CDR1 is KGHSH and CDR2 is LQKENI in the germline V gene. The J segment lost 11 bases and the V segment lost 3 bases, leaving 7 bases of the junction unmatched. The CDR3 has 13 amino acids.

The chain recombines TRBV4-2 with TRBJ2-7; 7 bases line up with TRBD2. V trimming: 3 bases; J trimming: 0 bases; junction bases outside the gene matches: 5. This CDR3 contains 15 residues. Looked up from germline, CDR1 is LGHNA and CDR2 is YNFKEQ. CDR3 sequence (DNA): TGTGCCAGCAGCCACAGACTAGCCTCCTCCTACGAGCAGTACTTC. Protein sequence: CASSHRLASSYEQYF.

The V and J genes are TRBV6-1 and TRBJ2-7, with TRBD1 matching over 7 bases. The CDR3 length is 15 residues. The germline gives CDR1 MNHNS, CDR2 SASEGT. J was trimmed by 4 bases and V by 2 bases; bases with no gene match: 8. CDR3 bases: TGTGCCAGCAGTGAAATCTCGGGACAGCCTTACGAGCAGTACTTC. Translating gives CASSEISGQPYEQYF.

CDR3 loop: CASSRDRGSGTEAFF. The CDR3 DNA reads as TGCGCCAGCAGCCGTGACAGGGGTTCGGGGACTGAAGCTTTCTTT. The genes are TRBV5-1 and TRBJ1-1; 8 bases match TRBD1. From germline, CDR1 is SGHRS and CDR2 YFSETQ. V dropped 4 bases and J dropped 5; count of bases not matched to a gene: 10. The CDR3 has 15 amino acids.

The J gene is TRBJ2-2, the V gene TRBV29-1; a possible D gene is TRBD2 (5 bases). The CDR3 runs to 14 residues. CDR1 is SQVTM, CDR2 ANQGSEA, per germline. V gave up 2 bases and J gave up 6 bases, with 13 bases separating them. The CDR3 DNA is TGCAGCGTTGAAAAGCAACTAGGCTCCGGGGAGCTGTTTTTT. It translates to CSVEKQLGSGELFF.

The chain carries TRBV6-2 or TRBV6-3 and TRBJ1-2, with D possibly TRBD1 on 5 matching bases. The germline gives CDR1 MNHEY, CDR2 SVGEGT. The CDR3 runs to 18 residues. The V end lost 6 bases, the J end lost 0 bases, and 23 bases lay between the germline ends. CDR3 in DNA: TGTGCCAGCAGCGCGGGGGTAGCGGTCGATTCAACTAACTATGGCTACACCTTC. Its translation is CASSAGVAVDSTNYGYTF.

V and J are TRBV14 and TRBJ1-2; 9 nucleotides align to TRBD1. The germline V gene has CDR1 SGHDN and CDR2 FVKESK. V lost 3 bases, J lost 8 bases, and 4 bases stayed unmatched. CDR3 size: 13 residues. CDR3 sequence (DNA): TGTGCCAGCAGCCACCGGGGACAGGGCGGCTACACCTTC. Encoded protein: CASSHRGQGGYTF.

The rearrangement uses TRBV27 and TRBJ1-3; D is undetermined. CDR3 length: 16 amino acids. Looked up from germline, CDR1 is MNHEY and CDR2 is SMNVEV (reference sequence). V lost 2 bases and J 1 base, leaving 12 bases between the germline ends. The CDR3 sequence is CASSLKADLSGNTIYF. CDR3 DNA sequence: TGTGCCAGCAGTTTAAAGGCAGACTTGTCTGGAAACACCATATATTTT.

The V call is TRBV23-1, the J call TRBJ1-2, with TRBD1 matching over 8 bases. TRBV23-1 is sorted into the ORF group, with uncertain function. Losses at the gene ends were 7 bases for V and 3 bases for J; bases not matched to a gene: 13. CDR3 length: 16 residues. The CDR3 region has the DNA TGCGCCAGCAAGGAGCGACAGGGGCCGGCGGACTATGGCTACACCTTC. It specifies CASKERQGPADYGYTF.

CDR3 protein: CSVEDSEANVLTF. The CDR3 nucleotides read TGCAGCGTTGAGGATAGCGAGGCCAACGTCCTGACTTTC. The V call is TRBV29-1, the J call TRBJ2-6, with D possibly being TRBD2 (5 bases). This CDR3 contains 13 residues. Germline loops: CDR1 SQVTM, CDR2 ANQGSEA. With 3 bases removed from V and 6 bases from J, the gap between germline ends came to 9 bases.

The rearrangement joins TRBV6-5 to TRBJ2-7; 9 positions agree with TRBD1. This CDR3 comprises 14 residues. Germline CDR1 MNHEY, CDR2 SVGAGI. The V segment lost 2 bases and the J segment 7 bases; nucleotides outside the gene matches: 6. CDR3 loop: CASSYQRQGGEQYF. The CDR3 DNA sequence: TGTGCCAGCAGTTACCAACGACAGGGGGGGGAGCAGTACTTC.

The chain has TRBV2 and TRBJ1-3; 9 bases map to TRBD1. V gave up 6 bases and J gave up 4 bases; unmatched junction bases: 10. The CDR3 is 16 residues long. In germline, CDR1 is SNHLY, CDR2 FYNNEI. The CDR3 DNA reads as TGTGCCAGCAGCGAGGGGACAGGGCTAGGGGGAAACACCATATATTTT. Its protein is CASSEGTGLGGNTIYF.

The rearrangement joins TRBV7-9 to TRBJ2-7; the match to TRBD1 covers 7 bases. Unmatched junction bases numbered 0, after V lost 0 bases and J lost 1 base. The CDR3 contains 14 residues. Germline V CDR1 and CDR2: SEHNR, FQNEAQ (reference sequence). The CDR3 here is CASSLAGQSYEQYF. Here the CDR3 DNA reads TGTGCCAGCAGCTTAGCGGGACAGTCCTACGAGCAGTACTTC.

The gene calls are TRBV12-3 or TRBV12-4 and TRBJ1-2; D call uncertain. Trimming left V 6 bases short and J 4 bases short, with 9 bases between. The CDR3 loop spans 12 amino acids. CDR3 nucleotides: TGTGCCAGCAGCAGCGGGAGCTATGGCTACACCTTC. Protein: CASSSGSYGYTF.

In its sample, this clone was seen once. The gene calls are TRBV10-3 and TRBJ1-3, with D tentatively TRBD1 (6 bases). Germline assignment: CDR1 ENHRY and CDR2 SYGVKD. The CDR3 contains 16 residues. Trimming pared 7 bases from V and 3 bases from J, leaving 19 bases between. This chain's CDR3 is CAITNLSPGDGNTIYF. The CDR3 DNA reads as TGTGCCATCACCAACCTCTCCCCAGGGGATGGAAACACCATATATTTT.

The V and J genes are TRBV2 and TRBJ2-3; D might be TRBD2 (6 bases). Between the trimmed V and J ends, which lost 5 bases and 2 bases, there was a span of 14 bases. The CDR3 covers 15 residues. Looked up from germline, CDR1 is SNHLY and CDR2 is FYNNEI. CDR3 sequence (DNA): TGTGCCAGCAGTCTCGGGACTTCCCACACAGATACGCAGTATTTT. Encoded protein: CASSLGTSHTDTQYF.

The chain is built from TRBV6-5 and TRBJ2-7; the match to TRBD2 covers 8 bases. This CDR3 contains 14 residues. Germline trimming cut 6 bases from V and 3 bases from J; bases unmatched to any gene: 7. Germline-derived CDR1 and CDR2 are MNHEY and SVGAGI. The CDR3 DNA follows: TGTGCCAGCAGCCGCTCCGGGGGGGACTACGAGCAGTACTTC. This translates into CASSRSGGDYEQYF.

V gene TRBV11-2 combines with J gene TRBJ2-7, with TRBD1 identical over 7 bases. Trimming took 3 bases from V and 3 from J; bases not matched to a gene: 5. Germline CDR1 SGHAT, CDR2 FQNNGV. The CDR3 sequence is 14 residues long. The CDR3 is CASSFGRGSYEQYF. As DNA, the CDR3 is TGTGCCAGCAGCTTCGGCAGGGGGAGCTACGAGCAGTACTTC.

As concerns this clone: The sample has other DNA sequences that encode this CDR3 too. The CDR3 DNA reads as TGCGCCAGCAGCTCGCACAGTTACGAGCAGTACTTC. Protein product: CASSSHSYEQYF. The chain has TRBV5-1 and TRBJ2-7; no reliable D call. Per germline, CDR1 SGHRS and CDR2 YFSETQ. Trimming pared 3 bases from V and 4 bases from J, leaving 8 bases between. The CDR3 is made up of 12 amino acids.

The gene calls are TRBV7-2 and TRBJ1-1, with 7 bases lining up with TRBD1. Germline assignment: CDR1 SGHTA and CDR2 FQGNSA. CDR3 length: 14 amino acids. Trimming cost V 5 bases and J 3 bases; bases outside gene matches: 6. CDR3 sequence (DNA): TGTGCCAGCAGCCTGACAGGGCGGTACACTGAAGCTTTCTTT. Its protein is CASSLTGRYTEAFF.